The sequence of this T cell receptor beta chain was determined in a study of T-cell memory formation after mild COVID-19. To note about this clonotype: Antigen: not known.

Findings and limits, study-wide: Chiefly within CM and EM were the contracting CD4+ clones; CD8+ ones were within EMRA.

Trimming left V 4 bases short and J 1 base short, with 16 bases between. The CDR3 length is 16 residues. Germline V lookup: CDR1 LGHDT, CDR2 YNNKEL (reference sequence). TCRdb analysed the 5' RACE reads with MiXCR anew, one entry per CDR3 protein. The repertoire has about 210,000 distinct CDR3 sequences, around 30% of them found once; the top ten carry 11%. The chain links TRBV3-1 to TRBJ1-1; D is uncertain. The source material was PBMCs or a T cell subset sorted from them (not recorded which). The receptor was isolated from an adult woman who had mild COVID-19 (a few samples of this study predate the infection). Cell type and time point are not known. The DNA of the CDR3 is TGTGCCAGCAGCCTGGCAAAGCAGGCATGGAACACTGAAGCTTTCTTT. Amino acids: CASSLAKQAWNTEAFF.